These 30 T cell receptor beta chains were all obtained from the same sample, sequenced in a study of T cell repertoires in cytomegalovirus infection. TCRdb analysed the reads with MiXCR anew, one entry per CDR3 protein. The sample has about 260,000 distinct CDR3 sequences, 8% to 9.5% seen once. Specimen: PBMCs. The receptors were gathered from a human donor in good health (CMV status not recorded). Some clones in this sample may be carry-over from other donors' samples.

This clonotype was recorded at least ten times. V gene TRBV7-2 combines with J gene TRBJ2-2, with D tentatively TRBD1 or TRBD2 (5 bases each). The V gene's germline CDR1 is SGHTA and CDR2 FQGNSA. V was cut by 5 bases and J by 6 bases, with 16 bases left in between. This CDR3 spans 15 amino acids. The CDR3 loop reads CASSPPGTRSGELFF. The CDR3 bases are TGTGCCAGCAGCCCTCCCGGGACGCGGTCCGGGGAGCTGTTTTTT.

This clonotype showed up many times. The DNA for the CDR3 is TGTGCCAGCAGCTCCAAGTCAGGGGTTGAGCAGTTCTTC. It encodes CASSSKSGVEQFF. The V call is TRBV7-2, the J call TRBJ2-1; maybe TRBD1 (6 bases). The ends were cut back, 4 bases at V and 9 bases at J, with 13 bases in the middle. CDR3 length equals 13 residues. Germline V lookup: CDR1 SGHTA, CDR2 FQGNSA.

The V and J genes are TRBV20-1 and TRBJ1-2; a weak D match, TRBD1 (6 bases). Germline CDR1 is DFQATT and CDR2 is SNEGSKA (reference sequence). V gave up 3 bases and J gave up 2 bases, with 10 bases separating them. The CDR3 totals 13 residues. This CDR3 reads CSASKGGNYGYTF. Written as DNA, the CDR3 is TGCAGTGCTAGTAAGGGGGGGAACTATGGCTACACCTTC.

This clonotype appeared once. The V gene is TRBV7-2, the J gene TRBJ2-5; 7 bases fit TRBD2. This CDR3 is 14 amino acids long. With 5 bases clipped from V and 3 bases from J, the junction kept 6 bases outside the gene matches. Germline V CDR1 and CDR2: SGHTA, FQGNSA. CDR3 nucleotides: TGTGCCAGCAGCCTCCTGGGGGGGGAAGAGACCCAGTACTTC. Protein product: CASSLLGGEETQYF. Complete variable domain (other parts from reference TRBV7-2 and TRBJ2-5): GAGVSQSPSNKVTEKGKDVELRCDPISGHTALYWYRQSLGQGLEFLIYFQGNSAPDKSGLPSDRFSAERTGGSVSTLTIQRTQQEDSAVYLCASSLLGGEETQYFGPGTRLLVL.

This sequence joins TRBV12-3 or TRBV12-4 and TRBJ1-1; no reliable D call. V lost 10 bases and J lost 5, with 20 bases in between. This CDR3 is 14 amino acids long. The CDR3 reads CATSMGWAWTEAFF. DNA for the CDR3: TGTGCCACCTCGATGGGGTGGGCGTGGACTGAAGCTTTCTTT.

There are many counts of this clonotype. V usage is TRBV12-3 or TRBV12-4 and J usage is TRBJ2-3; D is uncertain. The CDR3 has 17 amino acids. V lost 6 bases, J lost 1 base, and 20 bases lay in between. The CDR3 DNA reads TGTGCCAGCAGCCCAAGTAAGGCAATCGGAGGCACAGATACGCAGTATTTT. Amino acid sequence: CASSPSKAIGGTDTQYF.

This clonotype was seen at least ten times. This chain connects TRBV7-8 to TRBJ2-1, with 12 nucleotides matching TRBD2. CDR1 and CDR2 (germline): SGHVS, FQNEAQ. V gave up 1 base and J gave up 4 bases; unmatched junction bases: 5. The CDR3 is 17 amino acids. The CDR3 loop reads CASSLGPSGGGYNEQFF. CDR3 sequence (DNA): TGTGCCAGCAGCTTAGGGCCTAGCGGGGGGGGATACAATGAGCAGTTCTTC.

This clonotype was picked up many times. This chain connects TRBV12-3 or TRBV12-4 to TRBJ2-7, with 7 positions matching TRBD1. V dropped 5 bases and J dropped 3; count of bases not matched to a gene: 4. The CDR3 runs 13 residues. This CDR3 reads CASSQGGLYEQYF. CDR3 sequence (DNA): TGTGCCAGCAGTCAAGGGGGCCTCTACGAGCAGTACTTC.

The sample holds a few counts of this clonotype. The rearrangement uses TRBV19 and TRBJ2-1, with a possible D match to TRBD2 (5 bases). Trimming took 1 base from V and 9 from J, leaving 13 bases between them. Germline-derived CDR1 and CDR2 are LNHDA and SQIVND (reference sequence). This CDR3 region has 14 residues. CDR3 sequence: CASSIATRSAEQFF. The CDR3 DNA reads TGTGCCAGTAGTATAGCCACTAGGTCCGCTGAGCAGTTCTTC.

This clonotype was counted ten times or more. This rearrangement joins TRBV19 to TRBJ2-7; possible D gene TRBD1, 5 bases. CDR1 and CDR2 (germline): LNHDA, SQIVND (reference sequence). This CDR3 spans 15 amino acids. V lost 0 bases and J lost 3, with 12 bases in between. Written as DNA, the CDR3 is TGTGCCAGTAGTATAGATCGACAGACCCGCTACGAGCAGTACTTC. It yields the protein CASSIDRQTRYEQYF.

This clonotype was seen ten or more times. The rearrangement uses TRBV7-2 and TRBJ2-1; 10 positions agree with TRBD1. CDR1 and CDR2 from the germline V gene are SGHTA and FQGNSA. The CDR3 spans 15 residues. V lost 0 bases, J lost 6 bases, and 2 bases stayed unmatched. The CDR3 DNA reads as TGTGCCAGCAGCTTAGCGGACAGGGGGGGCAATGAGCAGTTCTTC. It encodes CASSLADRGGNEQFF.

This clonotype was recorded many times. The CDR3 sequence is CASSPTSTGRNLNDYTF. The CDR3 DNA sequence: TGTGCCAGCAGCCCGACCTCGACAGGGAGAAACTTGAATGACTACACCTTC. V usage is TRBV7-2 and J usage is TRBJ1-2; 7 bases are a match to TRBD1. Trimming cost V 5 bases and J 10 bases; bases outside gene matches: 22. CDR3 length: 17 amino acids. Germline CDR1 and CDR2: SGHTA and FQGNSA.

V gene TRBV20-1 combines with J gene TRBJ1-1; TRBD1 agrees at 11 bases. Losses at the gene ends were 4 bases for V and 0 bases for J; bases not matched to a gene: 7. This CDR3 has 16 amino acids. The germline V gene has CDR1 DFQATT and CDR2 SNEGSKA (reference sequence). The CDR3 DNA follows: TGCAGTGCTAAAACCGGGACAGGGGGTTTGAACACTGAAGCTTTCTTT. It specifies CSAKTGTGGLNTEAFF.

This clonotype was recorded at least ten times. The genes are TRBV7-2 and TRBJ1-3; D remains unclear. The CDR3 covers 16 residues. With 5 bases removed from V and 0 bases from J, the gap between germline ends came to 14 bases. Germline lookup yields CDR1 SGHTA and CDR2 FQGNSA. CDR3 region: CASSPLQRASGNTIYF. CDR3 bases: TGTGCCAGCAGCCCCCTCCAACGGGCCTCTGGAAACACCATATATTTT.

This clonotype showed up many times. V usage is TRBV7-8 and J usage is TRBJ1-5; 9 bases align to TRBD1. The J segment lost 0 bases and the V segment lost 5 bases, leaving 5 bases of the junction unmatched. Germline assignment: CDR1 SGHVS and CDR2 FQNEAQ. The CDR3 is 16 residues long. CDR3 in amino acids: CASSIRTGDSNQPQHF. The CDR3 DNA follows: TGTGCCAGCAGCATAAGGACAGGGGATAGCAATCAGCCCCAGCATTTT.

This clonotype was detected many times. The chain joins TRBV7-9 to TRBJ1-1; a weak D match, TRBD1 (6 bases). Germline V CDR1 and CDR2: SEHNR, FQNEAQ (reference sequence). This CDR3 has 14 residues. V was clipped by 4 bases and J by 4 bases, with 13 bases between them. In DNA form, the CDR3 reads TGTGCCAGCAGCTCCTGGCAGGGGACCACTGAAGCTTTCTTT. It codes for CASSSWQGTTEAFF. The full variable domain, in which reference TRBV7-9 and TRBJ1-1 provide the parts outside the CDR3, is DTGVSQNPRHKITKRGQNVTFRCDPISEHNRLYWYRQTLGQGPEFLTYFQNEAQLEKSRLLSDRFSAERPKGSFSTLEIQRTEQGDSAMYLCASSSWQGTTEAFFGQGTRLTVV.

This clonotype has ten or more counts. The gene calls are TRBV7-2 and TRBJ1-1; a weak D match, TRBD1 (6 bases). V lost 4 bases to trimming and J lost 1 base, with 10 bases between them. Germline CDR1 reads SGHTA; CDR2 reads FQGNSA. The CDR3 runs to 14 residues. The CDR3 protein is CASSSRGRNTEAFF. The CDR3 bases are TGTGCCAGCAGCTCCAGGGGCCGGAACACTGAAGCTTTCTTT.

There are many counts of this clonotype. The chain combines TRBV6-5 with TRBJ2-1, with D possibly TRBD2 on 6 matching bases. Trimming removed 2 bases from V and 6 bases from J, with 17 bases in between. This CDR3 has 16 residues. Germline lookup yields CDR1 MNHEY and CDR2 SVGAGI. The CDR3, as DNA: TGTGCCAGCAGTTACGAGGGGACTCGCCCAACCAATGAGCAGTTCTTC. It encodes CASSYEGTRPTNEQFF.

V and J are TRBV3-1 and TRBJ1-5; perhaps TRBD1 as D (6 bases). There are 13 residues in the CDR3. V was pared by 4 bases and J by 9 bases, with 13 bases between. Germline-derived CDR1 and CDR2 are LGHDT and YNNKEL (reference sequence). The CDR3 reads CASSRTVSRPQHF. The CDR3 nucleotides are TGTGCCAGCAGCCGGACAGTTTCTCGGCCCCAGCATTTT.

This clonotype was counted only a few times. The chain employs TRBV7-8 and TRBJ1-1; D is ambiguous. There are 14 residues in the CDR3. V lost 5 bases to trimming and J lost 3 bases, with 13 bases between them. CDR1 and CDR2 (germline): SGHVS, FQNEAQ. CDR3 sequence: CASSPRTVDTEAFF. The CDR3 region has the DNA TGTGCCAGCAGCCCCCGGACCGTTGACACTGAAGCTTTCTTT.

At least ten counts were recorded for this clonotype. The J gene is TRBJ2-1, the V gene TRBV20-1; D is unclear. Germline V gene sequence: CDR1 DFQATT, CDR2 SNEGSKA (reference sequence). V was pared by 5 bases and J by 3 bases, with 11 bases between. CDR3 length: 13 residues. CDR3 region: CSARQADYNEQFF. The CDR3 DNA sequence: TGCAGTGCTCGTCAGGCAGACTACAATGAGCAGTTCTTC.

This clonotype was found many times. The rearrangement links TRBV28 to TRBJ2-7; 8 bases fit TRBD1. V shed 5 bases, J shed 12 bases, and the junction held 9 bases outside the gene matches. Germline V gene lookup returns CDR1 MDHEN and CDR2 SYDVKM. There are 12 residues in the CDR3. CDR3 sequence reads: CASSLSRDRPYF. For the CDR3, the DNA is TGTGCCAGCAGTCTCTCCCGGGACAGGCCGTACTTC.

This sequence joins TRBV6-8 and TRBJ1-3, with D hard to call. CDR3 size: 14 residues. CDR1 and CDR2 (germline): MNHGY, SAAAGT. Trimming stripped 4 bases from V and 7 bases from J, with 14 bases between. The CDR3 DNA sequence: TGTGCCAGCAGTTTCGGGAGCCACGGGAACACCATATATTTT. Its translation: CASSFGSHGNTIYF.

This clonotype showed up many times. The gene calls are TRBV7-2 and TRBJ2-3; TRBD2 matches 11 bases. With V trimmed by 0 bases and J by 7 bases, 9 bases remained unmatched. Germline loops: CDR1 SGHTA, CDR2 FQGNSA. The CDR3 runs to 17 residues. The CDR3 DNA reads TGTGCCAGCAGCTTAGCTCTTGTTAGCGGGAGGGTAAATACGCAGTATTTT. This encodes CASSLALVSGRVNTQYF.

In its sample, this clonotype was seen many times. V and J are TRBV7-2 and TRBJ2-5; D might be TRBD2 (6 bases). Germline-derived CDR1 and CDR2 are SGHTA and FQGNSA. Trimming cost V 6 bases and J 2 bases, with 13 bases left between them. The length of the CDR3 is 14 residues. CDR3 sequence reads: CASSSFAGQETQYF. The CDR3 coding sequence is TGTGCCAGCAGTTCTTTCGCGGGACAAGAGACCCAGTACTTC.

In this sample, this clonotype turned up many times. This sequence joins TRBV14 and TRBJ2-5; unclear D gene. Germline V gene sequence: CDR1 SGHDN, CDR2 FVKESK. The V and J ends lost 0 bases and 10 bases respectively, with 15 bases between them. This CDR3 is 14 amino acids long. The CDR3 DNA reads TGTGCCAGCAGCCAAGAAGGAAACAGCTTCAACCAGTACTTC. It is translated as CASSQEGNSFNQYF.

This clonotype was counted at least ten times. The rearrangement joins TRBV7-8 to TRBJ1-2, with 9 positions matching TRBD1. The CDR3 has 14 residues. Germline-derived CDR1 and CDR2 are SGHVS and FQNEAQ. V shed 2 bases and J 3 bases; nucleotides not matched to a gene: 1. CDR3 in DNA: TGTGCCAGCAGCTTACGGGACAGGGACTATGGCTACACCTTC. This sequence encodes CASSLRDRDYGYTF. The full variable domain, completed using reference TRBV7-8 and TRBJ1-2, is GAGVSQSPRYKVAKRGQDVALRCDPISGHVSLFWYQQALGQGPEFLTYFQNEAQLDKSGLPSDRFFAERPEGSVSTLKIQRTQQEDSAVYLCASSLRDRDYGYTFGSGTRLTVV.

The sample holds many counts of this clonotype. The rearrangement joins TRBV29-1 to TRBJ1-1; D is ambiguous. V was shortened by 3 bases and J by 0 bases, with 8 bases between the two germline ends. The germline gives CDR1 SQVTM, CDR2 ANQGSEA. The CDR3 totals 13 residues. CDR3 region: CSVDGRMNTEAFF. The CDR3 nucleotides read TGCAGCGTTGACGGCCGGATGAACACTGAAGCTTTCTTT.

The chain's CDR3 is CASRDVGLLNTEAFF. The CDR3 DNA sequence: TGTGCCAGCAGGGACGTGGGGCTGCTGAACACTGAAGCTTTCTTT. J is TRBJ1-1 and V is TRBV28, with D tentatively TRBD1 (5 bases). Germline CDR1 MDHEN, CDR2 SYDVKM. The CDR3 runs 15 residues. Trimming removed 6 bases from V and 0 bases from J, with 14 bases in between.

This clonotype was recorded at least ten times. The rearrangement links TRBV7-2 to TRBJ1-1, with 7 bases matching TRBD1. V lost 1 base, J lost 1 base, and 3 bases stayed unmatched. From germline, CDR1 is SGHTA and CDR2 FQGNSA. The CDR3 loop spans 15 amino acids. CDR3 residues: CASSLGGTANTEAFF. In nucleotides, the CDR3 is TGTGCCAGCAGCTTAGGGGGGACAGCGAACACTGAAGCTTTCTTT. Complete variable domain (other parts from reference TRBV7-2 and TRBJ1-1): GAGVSQSPSNKVTEKGKDVELRCDPISGHTALYWYRQSLGQGLEFLIYFQGNSAPDKSGLPSDRFSAERTGGSVSTLTIQRTQQEDSAVYLCASSLGGTANTEAFFGQGTRLTVV.